The present T cell receptor (beta chain) was sequenced within a study of blood T cell repertoires in COVID-19. The overall study: The cDNA or gDNA used as material had been derived from T cells, B-cell-depleted T cells, or PBMCs.

In the study's own analysis: Estimates of nucleated cell counts were drawn from the amplification of reference gene primers. Assay: immunoSEQ multiplex PCR; the TCRdb copy retains only in-frame clones and omits some. V and J calls and clone size are given by that table; D and trimming were obtained from the DNA. The sample shows 130,000 to 150,000 clones, 84% of them seen only once. Germline V gene sequence: CDR1 SQVTM, CDR2 ANQGSEA. V shed 7 bases and J shed 4 bases, with 13 bases lying between them. The CDR3 covers 13 residues. The sequenced material came from peripheral blood. The TCR sequence derives from a human donor in a cohort sampled during active COVID-19. This sequence joins TRBV29-1 and TRBJ2-2, with D possibly matching TRBD1 (6 bases). CDR3 coding DNA: TGCAGCGGTGGACAGCAAGGCACCGGGGAGCTGTTTTTT. Residues: CSGGQQGTGELFF.